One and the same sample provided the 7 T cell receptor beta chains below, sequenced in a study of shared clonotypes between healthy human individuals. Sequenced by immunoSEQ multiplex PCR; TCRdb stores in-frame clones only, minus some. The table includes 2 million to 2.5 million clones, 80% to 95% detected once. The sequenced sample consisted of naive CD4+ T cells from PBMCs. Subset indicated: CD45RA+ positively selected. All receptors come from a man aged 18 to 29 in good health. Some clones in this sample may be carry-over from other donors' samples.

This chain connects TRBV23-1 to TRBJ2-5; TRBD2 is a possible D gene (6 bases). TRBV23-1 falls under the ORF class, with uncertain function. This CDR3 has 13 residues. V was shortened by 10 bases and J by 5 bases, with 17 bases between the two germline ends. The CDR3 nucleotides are TGCGCCACCACCTCCGGGAGAGACGAGACCCAGTACTTC. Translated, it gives CATTSGRDETQYF.

CDR3 protein: CASSVEGLPDTQYF. CDR3 in DNA: TGTGCCAGCAGCGTAGAGGGGTTACCAGATACGCAGTATTTT. The chain couples TRBV9 to TRBJ2-3; a possible D gene is TRBD1 (5 bases). CDR3 length: 14 amino acids. Looked up from germline, CDR1 is SGDLS and CDR2 is YYNGEE. Trimming cost V 0 bases and J 4 bases, with 9 bases left between them.

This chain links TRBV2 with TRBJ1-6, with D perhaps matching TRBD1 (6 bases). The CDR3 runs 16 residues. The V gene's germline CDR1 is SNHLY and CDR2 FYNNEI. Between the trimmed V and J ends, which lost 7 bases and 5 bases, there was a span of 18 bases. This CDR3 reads CASNVRGGRDNSPLHF. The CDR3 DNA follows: TGTGCCAGCAATGTCCGTGGGGGGCGAGATAATTCACCCCTCCACTTT.

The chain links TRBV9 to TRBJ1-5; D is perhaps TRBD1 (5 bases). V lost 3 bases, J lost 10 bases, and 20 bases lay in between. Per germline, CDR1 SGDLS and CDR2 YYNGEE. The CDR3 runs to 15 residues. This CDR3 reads CASSAEGRRSSPQHF. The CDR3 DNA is TGTGCCAGCAGCGCTGAGGGGAGGCGGAGCAGCCCCCAGCATTTT.

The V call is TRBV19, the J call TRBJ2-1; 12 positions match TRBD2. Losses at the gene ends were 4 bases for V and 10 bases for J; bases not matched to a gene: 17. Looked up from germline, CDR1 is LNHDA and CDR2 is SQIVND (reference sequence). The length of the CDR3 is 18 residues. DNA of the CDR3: TGTGCCAGTAGTAGGGTTACAGGGGCTCCGGGACTAGCGGGCGAGCAGTTCTTC. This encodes CASSRVTGAPGLAGEQFF.

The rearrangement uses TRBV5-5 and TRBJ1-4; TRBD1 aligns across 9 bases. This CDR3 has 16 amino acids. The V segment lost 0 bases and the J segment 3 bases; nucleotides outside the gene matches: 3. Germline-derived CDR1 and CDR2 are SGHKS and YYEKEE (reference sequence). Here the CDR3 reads CASSLEDRGANEKLFF. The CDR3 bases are TGTGCCAGCAGCTTGGAGGACAGGGGAGCTAATGAAAAACTGTTTTTT.

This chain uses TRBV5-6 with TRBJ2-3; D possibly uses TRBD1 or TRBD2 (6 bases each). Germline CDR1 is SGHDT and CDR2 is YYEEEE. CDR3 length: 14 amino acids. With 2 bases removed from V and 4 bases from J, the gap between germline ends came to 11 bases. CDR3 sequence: CASSLQGGSDTQYF. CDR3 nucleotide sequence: TGTGCCAGCAGCTTACAGGGAGGTTCAGATACGCAGTATTTT.